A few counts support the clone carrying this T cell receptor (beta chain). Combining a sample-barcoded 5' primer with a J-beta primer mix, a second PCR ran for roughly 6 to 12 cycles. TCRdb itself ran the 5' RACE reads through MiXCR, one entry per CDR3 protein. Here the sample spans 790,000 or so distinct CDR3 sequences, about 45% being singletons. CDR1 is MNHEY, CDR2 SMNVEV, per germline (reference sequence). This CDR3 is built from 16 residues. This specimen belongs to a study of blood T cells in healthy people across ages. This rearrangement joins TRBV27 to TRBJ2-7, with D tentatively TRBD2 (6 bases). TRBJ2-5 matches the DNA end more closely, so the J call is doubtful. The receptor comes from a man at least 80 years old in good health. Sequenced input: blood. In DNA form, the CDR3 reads TGTGCCAGCAGTTCACATTTGGGATCCGCGGGGGAGACCCAGTACTTC. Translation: CASSSHLGSAGETQYF.